These 29 T cell receptor beta chains came from one sample sequenced in a study of sequential checkpoint blockade in melanoma. This sample's treatment: randomized to nivolumab then ipilimumab (arm A) or the reverse (arm B). The method was immunoSEQ multiplex PCR; TCRdb's version includes in-frame clones alone and lacks a portion of them. Of about 37,000 clones in the sample, roughly 32% were seen once. The sequencing used tumor tissue (inferred from file names), collected from a patient given nivolumab and ipilimumab in sequence. These TCRs come from a human donor with melanoma.

This clone was detected a few times. This rearrangement joins TRBV6-8 to TRBJ1-2; no firm D call. This CDR3 is 15 amino acids long. The V gene's germline CDR1 is MNHGY and CDR2 SAAAGT. Trimming shortened V by 7 bases and J by 1 base, and 16 bases separated the two germline ends. Here the CDR3 DNA reads TGTGCCAGCAACCCCGACGAGGCGGGTAACTATGGCTACACCTTC. Residues: CASNPDEAGNYGYTF.

The rearrangement links TRBV6-8 to TRBJ2-5, with TRBD1 matching 12 bases. Germline lookup yields CDR1 MNHGY and CDR2 SAAAGT. Losses at the gene ends were 4 bases for V and 5 bases for J; bases not matched to a gene: 8. This CDR3 is built from 16 residues. The CDR3 DNA sequence: TGTGCCAGCAGTTCCTCCGGGACAGGGGGCGCGGAGACCCAGTACTTC. The encoded protein is CASSSSGTGGAETQYF.

This clone was seen a handful of times. The chain combines TRBV6-8 with TRBJ2-3; 11 nucleotides line up with TRBD2. The CDR3 consists of 17 residues. The germline V gene has CDR1 MNHGY and CDR2 SAAAGT. The ends lost 0 bases at V and 8 bases at J; junction bases unmatched: 10. The CDR3 DNA sequence: TGTGCCAGCAGTTACTCAGGGCTAGCGGGGGGAAGGGGTACGCAGTATTTT. Its protein is CASSYSGLAGGRGTQYF.

The rearrangement links TRBV7-2 to TRBJ2-1, with 7 bases matching TRBD1. Trimming removed 4 bases from V and 7 bases from J; junction bases left unmatched: 4. The germline gives CDR1 SGHTA, CDR2 FQGNSA. The CDR3 length is 13 residues. The CDR3 reads CASSSPQGNEQFF. The CDR3 DNA reads as TGTGCCAGCAGCTCGCCACAGGGGAATGAGCAGTTCTTC.

V usage is TRBV18 and J usage is TRBJ1-2; 10 bases match TRBD1. The CDR3 sequence is 13 residues long. J was trimmed by 6 bases and V by 4 bases; bases with no gene match: 2. In germline, CDR1 is KGHSH, CDR2 LQKENI. The CDR3 DNA reads as TGTGCCAGCTCACTCGGACAGGGGGATGGCTACACCTTC. It translates to CASSLGQGDGYTF.

Details on this clone: The junction departs from the called germline gene at one end, perhaps through a read error. This chain joins TRBV6-8 and TRBJ1-6, with D maybe TRBD1 (6 bases). The CDR3 has 16 amino acids. The V gene's germline CDR1 is MNHGY and CDR2 SAAAGT. The chain's CDR3 is CAISVNPQGPNSPLHF. CDR3 DNA sequence: TGTGCCATCAGTGTTAACCCACAGGGACCAAATTCACCCCTCCACTTT.

In this sample, this clone turned up a few times. This chain links TRBV4-1 with TRBJ2-2; D unclear. V lost 7 bases to trimming and J lost 0 bases, with 18 bases between them. The CDR3 spans 17 residues. CDR1 is MGHRA and CDR2 is YSYEKL in the germline V gene. The CDR3 DNA reads as TGCGCCAGCACCCCTATTCTGGCAGCCGCGAACACCGGGGAGCTGTTTTTT. Protein sequence: CASTPILAAANTGELFF.

This clone was detected a few times. The J gene is TRBJ1-1, the V gene TRBV7-5; the table's D call, TRBD1, has no DNA check behind it. TRBV7-5 constitutes a pseudogene. This CDR3 is built from 14 residues. CDR3 region: CASSPGTGVAEAFF. Written as DNA, the CDR3 is TGTGCCAGCAGCCCCGGGACAGGGGTCGCTGAAGCTTTCTTT.

For the CDR3, the DNA is TGTGCCAGCAGTTACGGGTGGGAAGCTTTCTTT. This sequence encodes CASSYGWEAFF. The V call is TRBV6-7, the J call TRBJ1-1, with D uncertain. TRBV6-7 is recorded as an ORF, its role being uncertain. V shed 2 bases and J shed 8 bases, with 6 bases lying between them. This CDR3 region has 11 residues.

This clone showed up many times. The V and J genes are TRBV11-3 and TRBJ1-1; tentative D call: TRBD1 (5 bases). The germline V gene encodes CDR1 SGHNT and CDR2 YENEEA. This CDR3 is built from 14 residues. The V end was cut by 5 bases, the J end by 0 bases, with 10 bases between. The chain's CDR3 is CASSLQGVNTEAFF. The CDR3, as DNA: TGTGCCAGCAGCCTCCAGGGTGTGAACACTGAAGCTTTCTTT.

The V gene is TRBV18, the J gene TRBJ2-3, with 7 bases identical to TRBD1. Germline V lookup: CDR1 KGHSH, CDR2 LQKENI. The CDR3 runs to 14 residues. V trimming: 6 bases; J trimming: 2 bases; junction bases outside the gene matches: 5. The CDR3 region is CASSKGQNTDTQYF. In nucleotides, the CDR3 is TGTGCCAGCTCGAAGGGACAGAACACAGATACGCAGTATTTT.

This chain joins TRBV18 and TRBJ2-3, with D tentatively TRBD1 (5 bases). The V end lost 0 bases, the J end lost 0 bases, and 7 bases lay between the germline ends. CDR1 is KGHSH and CDR2 is LQKENI in the germline V gene. The CDR3 contains 15 residues. CDR3 nucleotide sequence: TGTGCCAGCTCACCACCGGACACTAGCACAGATACGCAGTATTTT. Its protein is CASSPPDTSTDTQYF.

The J gene is TRBJ2-1, the V gene TRBV5-1; 8 nucleotides agree with TRBD2. V gave up 1 base and J gave up 7 bases; unmatched junction bases: 4. Germline CDR1 and CDR2: SGHRS and YFSETQ. This CDR3 is 14 amino acids long. The CDR3, as DNA: TGCGCCAGCAGCTTGCCGGGAGGGCAGAATGAGCAGTTCTTC. Its translation is CASSLPGGQNEQFF.

This chain links TRBV11-3 with TRBJ2-1; the match to TRBD1 covers 7 bases. There are 16 residues in the CDR3. Germline CDR1 is SGHNT and CDR2 is YENEEA. The junction had 12 bases not matched to a gene; V was cut back by 5 bases and J by 5 bases. The DNA of the CDR3 is TGTGCCAGCAGCCTCAAGGTTGGGACAGAACACAATGAGCAGTTCTTC. It encodes CASSLKVGTEHNEQFF.

The rearrangement joins TRBV19 to TRBJ1-4, with D possibly matching TRBD1 (6 bases). The CDR3 runs 16 residues. Trimming shortened V by 3 bases and J by 0 bases, and 11 bases separated the two germline ends. CDR1 is LNHDA and CDR2 is SQIVND in the germline V gene (reference sequence). The CDR3 DNA sequence: TGTGCCAGTAGTATCAGGGGACCTTCAACTAATGAAAAACTGTTTTTT. It specifies CASSIRGPSTNEKLFF.

This clone appeared once. The chain couples TRBV15 to TRBJ1-2; 8 bases are shared with TRBD1. This CDR3 region has 17 residues. CDR1 and CDR2 (germline): LNHNV, YYDKDF (reference sequence). The ends lost 6 bases at V and 4 bases at J; junction bases unmatched: 16. The CDR3 loop reads CATSPTSPRDRIYGYTF. In DNA form, the CDR3 reads TGTGCCACCAGTCCGACTTCCCCCCGGGACAGGATCTATGGCTACACCTTC.

The chain combines TRBV29-1 with TRBJ2-3; D gene unclear. CDR3 length equals 13 residues. Germline CDR1 and CDR2: SQVTM and ANQGSEA. V gave up 4 bases and J gave up 6 bases, with 14 bases separating them. This chain's CDR3 is CSVGPMPPDTQYF. The CDR3 DNA reads as TGCAGCGTTGGCCCGATGCCTCCGGATACGCAGTATTTT.

The chain carries TRBV18 and TRBJ2-5, with TRBD1 as a possible D gene (6 bases). Trimming pared 5 bases from V and 2 bases from J, leaving 15 bases between. The CDR3 runs 15 residues. Germline V gene lookup returns CDR1 KGHSH and CDR2 LQKENI. In nucleotides, the CDR3 is TGTGCCAGCTCAGGGGGCACCGAAGGGCAAGAGACCCAGTACTTC. It yields the protein CASSGGTEGQETQYF. Supplemented by reference TRBV18 and TRBJ2-5, the full variable domain reads NAGVMQNPRHLVRRRGQEARLRCSPMKGHSHVYWYRQLPEEGLKFMVYLQKENIIDESGMPKERFSAEFPKEGPSILRIQQVVRGDSAAYFCASSGGTEGQETQYFGPGTRLLVL.

This clone came up many times. The chain combines TRBV9 with TRBJ1-1, with a weak D call TRBD1 (6 bases). V dropped 0 bases and J dropped 2 bases, with 11 bases sitting between them. This CDR3 has 15 amino acids. Germline CDR1 and CDR2: SGDLS and YYNGEE. CDR3 region: CASSVAEGENTEAFF. The CDR3 DNA reads as TGTGCCAGCAGCGTAGCTGAGGGGGAAAACACTGAAGCTTTCTTT.

V is TRBV6-8 and J is TRBJ2-2, with a possible D match to TRBD2 (6 bases). CDR3 length: 15 residues. CDR1 MNHGY and CDR2 SAAAGT come from the germline V gene. The V gene lost 7 bases and the J gene lost 0 bases, with 12 bases spanning the gap. This CDR3 reads CASTRGGANTGELFF. The CDR3 DNA sequence: TGTGCCAGCACCCGGGGCGGGGCGAACACCGGGGAGCTGTTTTTT.

This clone was found a few times. V is TRBV28 and J is TRBJ2-5; 7 bases fit TRBD2. Losses at the gene ends were 7 bases for V and 6 bases for J; bases not matched to a gene: 8. This CDR3 comprises 13 residues. Looked up from germline, CDR1 is MDHEN and CDR2 is SYDVKM. This chain's CDR3 is CASTVGGLQTQYF. In nucleotides, the CDR3 is TGTGCCAGCACTGTGGGAGGGTTACAGACCCAGTACTTC.

This clone appeared many times. The chain has TRBV11-3 and TRBJ2-2; D unclear. The V and J ends lost 3 bases and 5 bases respectively, with 10 bases between them. The CDR3 is 14 amino acids. Germline V gives CDR1 SGHNT, CDR2 YENEEA. The CDR3 spells CASSLVGTTGELFF. In nucleotides, the CDR3 is TGTGCCAGCAGCTTGGTGGGAACGACCGGGGAGCTGTTTTTT. Together with reference TRBV11-3 and TRBJ2-2, the CDR3 gives the full variable domain: EAGVVQSPRYKIIEKKQPVAFWCNPISGHNTLYWYLQNLGQGPELLIRYENEEAVDDSQLPKDRFSAERLKGVDSTLKIQPAELGDSAVYLCASSLVGTTGELFFGEGSRLTVL.

This clone was seen a handful of times. This same CDR3 is encoded by further DNA sequences in the sample. The rearrangement joins TRBV11-3 to TRBJ2-1; 7 nucleotides match TRBD2. The germline V gene has CDR1 SGHNT and CDR2 YENEEA. V shed 1 base and J 4 bases; nucleotides not matched to a gene: 4. The CDR3 sequence is 15 residues long. The CDR3 protein is CASSLVGGSYNEQFF. The CDR3 DNA sequence: TGTGCCAGCAGCTTAGTTGGCGGGAGTTACAATGAGCAGTTCTTC.

The chain recombines TRBV6-7 with TRBJ2-3, with 8 bases fitting TRBD2. TRBV6-7 carries the ORF label, with uncertain function. V was pared by 5 bases and J by 5 bases, with 6 bases of the junction left unmatched. The CDR3 is 14 residues long. The CDR3 DNA reads as TGTGCCAGCAGTGACCGGGGGGGCAGAGATACGCAGTATTTT. Translated, it gives CASSDRGGRDTQYF.

This clone was found many times. The chain couples TRBV2 to TRBJ1-2, with D perhaps TRBD1 (5 bases). Germline V gene data show CDR1 as SNHLY and CDR2 as FYNNEI. V was clipped by 5 bases and J by 8 bases, with 18 bases between them. This CDR3 contains 14 residues. In DNA, the CDR3 is TGTGCCAGCAGTCCCCGATCAGGGTTTAGGGGCTACACCTTC. It codes for CASSPRSGFRGYTF.

There are many counts of this clone. The CDR3 protein is CASSFGTGPNTGELFF. As DNA, the CDR3 is TGTGCCAGCAGCTTCGGGACAGGGCCAAACACCGGGGAGCTGTTTTTT. This chain connects TRBV11-3 to TRBJ2-2; TRBD1 matches at 9 bases. Trimming took 3 bases from V and 2 from J; bases not matched to a gene: 4. The germline CDR1 and CDR2 sequences are SGHNT and YENEEA. The CDR3 extends over 16 amino acids.

The CDR3 protein is CASSLGSSGANVLTF. CDR3 DNA sequence: TGTGCCAGTAGTCTCGGGAGCTCTGGGGCCAACGTCCTGACTTTC. The chain recombines TRBV19 with TRBJ2-6, with D maybe TRBD2 (6 bases). Germline-derived CDR1 and CDR2 are LNHDA and SQIVND (reference sequence). Between the trimmed V and J ends, which lost 5 bases and 0 bases, there was a span of 8 bases. The CDR3 loop spans 15 amino acids.

The chain couples TRBV11-3 to TRBJ1-1; 10 nucleotides align to TRBD1. Germline CDR1 SGHNT, CDR2 YENEEA. CDR3 length: 15 amino acids. V lost 1 base and J lost 1; bases outside the gene matches: 0. In nucleotides, the CDR3 is TGTGCCAGCAGCTTAGGGGACAGGGGGAACACTGAAGCTTTCTTT. Its protein product is CASSLGDRGNTEAFF.

The chain combines TRBV5-1 with TRBJ2-5; 9 bases are a match to TRBD1. The CDR3 length is 15 residues. The trim removed 0 bases at V and 0 bases at J, leaving 0 bases unmatched. CDR1 SGHRS and CDR2 YFSETQ come from the germline V gene. DNA for the CDR3: TGCGCCAGCAGCTTGGGGGACAGGGACCAAGAGACCCAGTACTTC. It codes for CASSLGDRDQETQYF.